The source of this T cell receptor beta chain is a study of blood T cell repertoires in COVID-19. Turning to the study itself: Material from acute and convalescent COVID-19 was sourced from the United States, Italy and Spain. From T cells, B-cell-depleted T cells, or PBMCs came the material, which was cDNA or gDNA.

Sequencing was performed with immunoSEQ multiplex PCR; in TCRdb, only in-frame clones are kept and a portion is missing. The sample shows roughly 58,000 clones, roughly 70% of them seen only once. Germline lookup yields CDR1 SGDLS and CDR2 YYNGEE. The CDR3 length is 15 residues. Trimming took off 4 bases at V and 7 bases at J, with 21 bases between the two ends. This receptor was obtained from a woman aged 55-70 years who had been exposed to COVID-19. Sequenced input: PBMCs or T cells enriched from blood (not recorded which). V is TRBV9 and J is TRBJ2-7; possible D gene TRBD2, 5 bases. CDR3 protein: CASSPHGTGKYEQYF. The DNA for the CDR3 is TGTGCCAGCAGCCCCCACGGAACGGGAAAATATGAGCAGTACTTC.